This is a list of T cell receptor beta chains from one sample in a study of T cell changes during pregnancy in multiple sclerosis. Clones were read by immunoSEQ multiplex PCR, and TCRdb kept only the in-frame ones, dropping some. Here the sample spans over 80,000 clones, about nine tenths being singletons. Source: peripheral blood, taken in the second trimester of pregnancy. These receptors were obtained from a female donor in good health, enrolled as a control in a pregnancy study. Each CDR3 is given with its conserved first and last residue. The D gene is left open where the match is weak.

TRBV14	TRBJ2-3	TRBD2	CASQRDRTDTQYF	TGTGCCAGCCAGCGGGATCGTACGGATACGCAGTATTTT
TRBV27	TRBJ2-7	.	CASSSPPGGSGYEQYF	TGTGCCAGCAGTTCCCCTCCTGGTGGGAGCGGCTACGAGCAGTACTTC
TRBV10-2	TRBJ2-5	TRBD2	CASSGGTSGLTQYF	TGCGCCAGCAGTGGGGGGACTAGCGGCCTGACCCAGTACTTC
TRBV5-6	TRBJ2-1	.	CASSLALTLSYNEQFF	TGTGCCAGCAGCTTGGCGCTGACACTCTCCTACAATGAGCAGTTCTTC
TRBV9	TRBJ2-1	.	CASSVGIRGRKREQFF	TGTGCCAGCAGCGTAGGCATCCGGGGGAGGAAACGAGAGCAGTTCTTC
TRBV5-4	TRBJ1-2	TRBD1	CASSSHRGSGGYTF	TGTGCCAGCAGCTCCCACAGGGGGTCGGGGGGCTACACCTTC
TRBV2	TRBJ1-2	TRBD1	CASSEALLTGGSGYTF	TGTGCCAGCAGTGAAGCGCTTCTTACAGGGGGCAGTGGCTACACCTTC
TRBV5-4	TRBJ1-2	.	CASSLGGDYGYTF	TGTGCCAGCAGCTTGGGGGGGGACTATGGCTACACCTTC
TRBV5-4	TRBJ1-3	.	CASSLGGDSYTGNTIYF	TGTGCCAGCAGCTTGGGGGGCGACAGTTACACTGGAAACACCATATATTTT
TRBV7-9	TRBJ1-1	TRBD1	CAATRGQNTEAFF	TGTGCCGCAACGAGGGGGCAGAACACTGAAGCTTTCTTT